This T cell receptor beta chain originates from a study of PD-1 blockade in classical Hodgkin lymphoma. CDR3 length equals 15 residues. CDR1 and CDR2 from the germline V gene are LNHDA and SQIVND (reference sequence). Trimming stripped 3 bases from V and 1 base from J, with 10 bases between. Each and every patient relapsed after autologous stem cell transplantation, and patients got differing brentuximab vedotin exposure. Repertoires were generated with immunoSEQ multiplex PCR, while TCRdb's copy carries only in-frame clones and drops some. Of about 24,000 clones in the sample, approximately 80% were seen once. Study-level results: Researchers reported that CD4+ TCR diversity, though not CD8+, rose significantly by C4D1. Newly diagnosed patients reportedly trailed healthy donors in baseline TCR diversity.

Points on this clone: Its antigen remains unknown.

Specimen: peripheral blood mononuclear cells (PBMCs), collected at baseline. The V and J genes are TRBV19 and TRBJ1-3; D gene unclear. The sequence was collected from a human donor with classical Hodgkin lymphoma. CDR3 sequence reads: CASSIGPSSGNTIYF. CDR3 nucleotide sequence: TGTGCCAGTAGTATCGGTCCCTCTTCTGGAAACACCATATATTTT.